This T cell receptor (beta chain) derives from a study of radiotherapy plus CTLA-4 blockade in lung cancer. Study-wide background: Patients showed objective responses in 18% of cases and disease control in about 30%. Study-wide points: Some TCR clones had been derived from tumors. These clones expanded in peripheral blood after radiotherapy plus ipilimumab. In blood, early T cell clone dynamics reportedly predicted response best, together with interferon-beta.

The CDR3 runs 15 residues. Germline V CDR1 and CDR2: MDHEN, SYDVKM. V was cut by 3 bases and J by 1 base, with 9 bases left in between. Focal radiation plus CTLA-4 blockade with ipilimumab was administered to patients who had chemo-refractory metastatic non-small-cell lung cancer. On this clone itself: Its antigen is undetermined.

Using immunoSEQ multiplex PCR, the repertoire was profiled, and TCRdb retains in-frame clones only, with some absent. The sample has tens of thousands of clones; over 60% are singletons. The clonotype originates from a human donor with non-small cell lung cancer that progressed on radiotherapy plus ipilimumab. The specimen was peripheral blood, collected from a patient treated with radiotherapy plus ipilimumab. This sequence joins TRBV28 and TRBJ1-4; the D is unclear. Written as DNA, the CDR3 is TGTGCCAGCAGTTTTATATCCGAAACTAATGAAAAACTGTTTTTT. Translated: CASSFISETNEKLFF.